This is a list of T cell receptor beta chains from one sample in a study of T cell repertoires in cytomegalovirus infection. TCRdb re-derived calls from the reads in MiXCR, one entry per CDR3 protein. The sample has roughly 600,000 distinct CDR3 sequences; around 24% are singletons. Sequenced input: CD8+ T cells from PBMCs. The origin of the receptors is a human donor in good health (CMV status not recorded). Some clones in this sample may be carry-over from other donors' samples. Both conserved end residues are trimmed from each CDR3.

V: TRBV27; J: TRBJ2-1; CDR3: ASSLYLSSGGGSGTYNEQF
V: TRBV2; J: TRBJ2-3; CDR3: ASSVREGTDTQY
V: TRBV28; J: TRBJ1-1; CDR3: ASSGYREEAF
V: TRBV14; J: TRBJ1-4; CDR3: ASSQGRDSLNEKLF
V: TRBV14; J: TRBJ2-3; CDR3: ASSPRRAYGTDTQY
V: TRBV5-4; J: TRBJ2-3; CDR3: ASRTAGASTDTQY
V: TRBV4-3; J: TRBJ2-3; CDR3: ASSQEGDSTDTQY
V: TRBV20-1; J: TRBJ2-4; CDR3: SARDLQTDIQY
V: TRBV7-8; J: TRBJ1-1; CDR3: ASSLLYVQGTEAF
V: TRBV5-5; J: TRBJ2-1; CDR3: ASSLKGADEQF
V: TRBV7-3; J: TRBJ2-1; CDR3: ASSLTGAIIYNEQF